This TCR beta chain was identified during a study of CD8 T cells in ankylosing spondylitis. Study-level points and caveats: Disease-associated clones were CD8+ and fairly uncommon in peripheral blood. Disease-linked clones were reportedly significantly enriched in matched ankylosing spondylitis synovial fluid. In synovial fluid and blood from reactive arthritis, some motif variants were previously reported. Apparently characteristic of ankylosing spondylitis blood was a TCR beta motif (roughly eight highly homologous variants).

On this clonotype itself: Its antigen is currently unknown.

This CDR3 spans 16 amino acids. CDR1 is LGHDT and CDR2 is YNNKEL in the germline V gene (reference sequence). The ends were cut back, 1 base at V and 3 bases at J, with 12 bases in the middle. TCRdb reprocessed the 5' RACE reads via MiXCR and lists one record per CDR3 protein. The sample has 200,000 to 250,000 distinct CDR3 sequences; over 30% are singletons. This receptor was obtained from a male donor with ankylosing spondylitis or in good health (not recorded which). This chain joins TRBV3-1 and TRBJ2-2; D not certain. The sample comprised blood, either unsorted or a sorted T cell fraction (not recorded which). The CDR3 is CASSQGNPLDTGELFF. The DNA for the CDR3 is TGTGCCAGCAGCCAAGGGAACCCTCTTGACACCGGGGAGCTGTTTTTT.